The entry below describes one T cell receptor (beta chain). The source of the sample is a study of blood T cell repertoires in COVID-19. Turning to the study itself: Material from acute and convalescent COVID-19 was sourced from the United States, Italy and Spain. PBMCs, B-cell-depleted T cells, or T cells were the source of the cDNA or gDNA that made up the material.

Participant-given clinical history determined each cohort assignment. In the original analysis: Quantification of nucleated cells was approximated via reference gene primer amplification. Sequencing was performed with immunoSEQ multiplex PCR; in TCRdb, only in-frame clones are kept and a portion is missing. The V and J calls and clone size were taken over from that table, and D and trimming were inferred from the DNA. The table has over 200,000 clones, 84% seen once. V lost 5 bases and J lost 2, with 13 bases in between. CDR3 length: 14 residues. Germline V gives CDR1 SNHLY, CDR2 FYNNEI. The material sequenced was PBMCs or T cells enriched from blood (not recorded which). The chain combines TRBV2 with TRBJ2-7, with D perhaps matching TRBD1 (5 bases). The receptor was isolated from a man in his 60s who had recovered from COVID-19. The CDR3 reads CASSIRQSAYEQYF. The CDR3 DNA sequence: TGTGCCAGCAGTATTAGACAGTCTGCCTACGAGCAGTACTTC.